Sequencing of this T cell receptor (beta chain) was carried out in a study of blood T cell repertoires in COVID-19 (dated by TCRdb to 2018 to 2020). In terms of the full investigation: Samples covering the acute and convalescent phases of COVID-19 were provided by collaborators in the United States, Italy and Spain. The sample metadata nearly always contained a de-identified subject ID, COVID-19 status, age in years and sex. Samples were obtained from the ongoing ImmuneRACE study (first 160 participants) and from approximately 1,200 subjects provided by 6 global collaborators. The repertoires were released in a freely available public database meant as a resource for research on the immune response to SARS-CoV-2. The prospective study material was composed of cDNA or gDNA derived from T cells, B-cell-depleted T cells, or PBMCs. Subjects who had been exposed to COVID-19, were actively infected with it, or had recovered from it provided the deeply sampled blood TCRbeta repertoires that made up the dataset. HLA class I and class II types, where available, came from metadata supplied by the sample provider rather than from assay-based typing. Points the paper makes about the study in general: The amount of clinical and demographic metadata varied by source and participant and was provided uncurated.

Comments on this clone: The antigen it binds to is not known. Base-call qualities are not available, and no considerably larger clone is one nucleotide away.

The immunoSEQ Assay, a bias-controlled multiplex PCR, was used to amplify TCRbeta CDR3 regions from genomic DNA. Regarding the original processing steps: The number of nucleated cells in each sample was estimated by amplification of reference gene primers within the assay. Sequence reads were collapsed and filtered to measure the absolute abundance of every unique TCRbeta CDR3 rearrangement. Productive Simpson clonality was computed per sample as the square root of Simpson's diversity index over productive rearrangements. TCRdb holds this immuneACCESS table with in-frame rearrangements only. Some clones are missing; in checked studies, unresolved V genes explain under half, and the rest has no known cause. V, J and clone size are taken as reported in that table, and D and trimming were inferred from the DNA itself. This sample is represented by about 200,000 clones; around 92% of them were singletons. Around 4.2% of the sample goes to the ten largest clones.

Participants in the prospective study were aged 18 to 89 years, lived in under 30 United States geographic areas, and enrolled through a virtual design. In the prospective study, participants were assigned to cohorts based on the clinical history participants reported in a screening survey and a study questionnaire. Each participant in the prospective study had whole blood, serum and a nasopharyngeal or oropharyngeal swab collected by mobile phlebotomists. Additional blood draws and questionnaires over an approximately two-month period could optionally be provided by prospective study participants. Before DNA extraction, blood samples from the prospective study were shipped at room temperature or frozen. The sequence derives from a woman aged 30 to 39 with acute COVID-19. Sequenced material: PBMCs or T cells enriched from blood (not recorded which).

The CDR3 region has the sequence CAGRQARNSPLHF. The sequence in DNA is TGTGCCGGAAGACAGGCAAGAAATTCACCCCTCCACTTT. The rearrangement combines TRBV30 with TRBJ1-6, and TRBD1 may be the D gene, going by 6 matching bases. At the junction V is shortened by 8 bases and J by 7 bases, with 15 bases in between. There are 13 amino acids in the CDR3, from cysteine to phenylalanine inclusive. The retained sequence is limited to the CDR3, 39 bases, with the frame set at the first base. Based on the germline V gene (reference sequence), the CDR1 and CDR2 sequences are GTSNPN and SVGIG.